The 11 T cell receptor beta chains in this list originate from one sample, sequenced in a study of T cell repertoires in cytomegalovirus infection. TCRdb ran MiXCR on the reads and lists one entry per CDR3 protein. This sample carries around 280,000 distinct CDR3 sequences, 8% to 10% of them seen once, and the ten largest clones take around 2.5%. Sequenced sample: PBMCs. The source is a human donor in good health (CMV status not recorded). Some clones in this sample may be carry-over from other donors' samples.

This clonotype was seen ten or more times. J is TRBJ1-1 and V is TRBV28, with a tentative D call TRBD1 (5 bases). Germline CDR1 is MDHEN and CDR2 is SYDVKM. The CDR3 covers 16 residues. V lost 4 bases and J 1 base, leaving 16 bases between the germline ends. CDR3 sequence reads: CASSSLSGTSNTEAFF. The CDR3, as DNA: TGTGCCAGCAGTTCACTCTCCGGGACCTCGAACACTGAAGCTTTCTTT.

This clonotype occurred many times. This chain links TRBV7-9 with TRBJ2-5; D is unclear. V was cut by 4 bases and J by 1 base, with 10 bases left in between. This CDR3 spans 14 amino acids. Germline V gene lookup returns CDR1 SEHNR and CDR2 FQNEAQ (reference sequence). CDR3 sequence: CASSSGRLQETQYF. The CDR3 bases are TGTGCCAGCAGCTCAGGACGGCTCCAAGAGACCCAGTACTTC.

There are many counts of this clonotype. The J gene is TRBJ2-1, the V gene TRBV14; tentatively, D is TRBD1 (8 bases). The CDR3 loop spans 20 amino acids. Between the trimmed V and J ends, which lost 0 bases and 0 bases, there was a span of 21 bases. In germline, CDR1 is SGHDN, CDR2 FVKESK. The CDR3 DNA sequence: TGTGCCAGCAGCCAAGAAATTTCGACAGGGGCGGGAGACTCCTACAATGAGCAGTTCTTC. This translates into CASSQEISTGAGDSYNEQFF.

This clonotype was picked up many times. The rearrangement links TRBV10-3 to TRBJ2-7; 9 bases agree with TRBD1. The CDR3 consists of 14 residues. Trimming at V came to 2 bases and at J to 5 bases, leaving 4 bases not matched to a gene. CDR1 ENHRY and CDR2 SYGVKD come from the germline V gene. The CDR3 nucleotides are TGTGCCATCAGTGAGACTACAGGGGGCAACGAGCAGTACGTC. Amino acid sequence: CAISETTGGNEQYV.

There are many counts of this clonotype. The rearrangement uses TRBV14 and TRBJ2-2; the D is unclear. There are 15 residues in the CDR3. Trimming took off 0 bases at V and 0 bases at J, with 5 bases between the two ends. Germline V gene sequence: CDR1 SGHDN, CDR2 FVKESK. This chain's CDR3 is CASSQEEANTGELFF. The CDR3 DNA follows: TGTGCCAGCAGCCAAGAAGAGGCGAACACCGGGGAGCTGTTTTTT.

This clonotype came up many times. V and J are TRBV20-1 and TRBJ1-1; tentatively, D is TRBD1 (6 bases). From germline, CDR1 is DFQATT and CDR2 SNEGSKA (reference sequence). The CDR3 is made up of 14 amino acids. V was shortened by 3 bases and J by 1 base, with 12 bases between the two germline ends. The CDR3 spells CSASPTDRNTEAFF. The CDR3 DNA reads as TGCAGTGCTAGCCCCACGGACAGGAACACTGAAGCTTTCTTT.

This clonotype has at least ten counts. CDR3 loop: CSARPRDREDTEAFF. CDR3 sequence (DNA): TGCAGTGCTAGGCCGCGAGACAGGGAGGACACTGAAGCTTTCTTT. V is TRBV20-1 and J is TRBJ1-1, with 7 bases aligning to TRBD1. CDR3 length equals 15 residues. Germline CDR1 is DFQATT and CDR2 is SNEGSKA (reference sequence). V shed 3 bases, J shed 3 bases, and the junction held 10 bases outside the gene matches.

This clonotype was detected ten times or more. The chain recombines TRBV6-5 with TRBJ1-1, with a tentative D call TRBD1 (6 bases). V lost 4 bases, J lost 5 bases, and 14 bases lay in between. CDR1 and CDR2 from the germline V gene are MNHEY and SVGAGI. The CDR3 is made up of 14 amino acids. CDR3 region: CASSFQGRLTEAFF. The DNA of the CDR3 is TGTGCCAGCAGTTTTCAGGGGAGGCTAACTGAAGCTTTCTTT.

This clonotype was seen ten or more times. The V call is TRBV24-1, the J call TRBJ2-2; D remains ambiguous. The germline gives CDR1 KGHDR, CDR2 SFDVKD. Trimming removed 8 bases from V and 3 bases from J, with 12 bases in between. The CDR3 runs to 14 residues. For the CDR3, the DNA is TGTGCCACCATGGGCGCATCCTACACCGGGGAGCTGTTTTTT. Encoded protein: CATMGASYTGELFF.

Of note for this clonotype: This may be a read error, as it is one base from a much larger clone. The final CDR3 position lacks the conserved phenylalanine or tryptophan, pointing to a likely read error. The V call is TRBV29-1, the J call TRBJ2-3, with 9 bases matching TRBD2. With V trimmed by 8 bases and J by 6 bases, 18 bases remained unmatched. The CDR3 is 16 amino acids. In germline, CDR1 is SQVTM, CDR2 ANQGSEA. As DNA, the CDR3 is TGCAGCATCCTCTCCTCTAGCGGGGCTGTGACGGATACGCAGTATTCT. This sequence encodes CSILSSSGAVTDTQYS.

This clonotype was counted at least ten times. The chain carries TRBV7-2 and TRBJ1-2; 9 positions agree with TRBD1. The trim removed 8 bases at V and 4 bases at J, leaving 8 bases unmatched. The CDR3 is 14 amino acids. The germline V gene encodes CDR1 SGHTA and CDR2 FQGNSA. The CDR3 region is CASGWTGASYGYTF. In DNA form, the CDR3 reads TGTGCCAGCGGATGGACAGGGGCTTCCTATGGCTACACCTTC.